The TCR beta chain described here comes from a study of beta chain features in type 1 diabetes. Overall study findings and caveats: Comparison showed that naive, central memory and Treg TCRB repertoires appeared more similar among patients than among healthy donors.

This clone was detected a few times. Its target is unknown. The authors reverse transcribed all of the isolated RNA, so sequencing captured expressed TCRB transcripts. TCRdb keeps only in-frame clones here, not all; method: immunoSEQ multiplex PCR. The sample lists 250,000 to 300,000 clones; about 8.5% were seen once. Blood was drawn once from each donor into heparinised tubes. The draws averaged around 110 mL. Germline assignment: CDR1 GTSNPN and CDR2 SVGIG (reference sequence). The CDR3 is made up of 16 amino acids. V trimming: 3 bases; J trimming: 5 bases; junction bases outside the gene matches: 15.

The receptor was isolated from a woman aged 18-29 years in good health. The chain recombines TRBV30 with TRBJ2-7; 8 bases align to TRBD1. Material: central memory CD4+ T cells from blood. CDR3 sequence reads: CAWRPLPGTGDHEQYF. The CDR3 nucleotides read TGTGCCTGGAGGCCCCTGCCCGGGACAGGTGACCACGAGCAGTACTTC.